The next 30 T cell receptor beta chains were all read from a single sample in a study of T cells in Graves' hyperthyroidism and ophthalmopathy. TCR beta CDR3 sequences were amplified from RNA transcripts. First-round RT-PCR of the TCR CDR3 relied on the HTBI primer set. TCRdb independently ran MiXCR on the multiplex PCR reads; one entry per CDR3 protein. Among 730,000 or so distinct CDR3 sequences, approximately 18% were seen once, and the ten largest hold over 15%. The source material was blood. These receptors all come from a woman between 50 and 59 years old with Graves' hyperthyroidism that later progressed to Graves' ophthalmopathy.

This chain uses TRBV20-1 with TRBJ2-3; 7 bases align to TRBD2. Germline V lookup: CDR1 DFQATT, CDR2 SNEGSKA (reference sequence). Trimming at V came to 6 bases and at J to 3 bases, leaving 6 bases not matched to a gene. The CDR3 consists of 13 residues. CDR3 nucleotide sequence: TGCAGTGCGAGCGGGAAGGGAACAGATACGCAGTATTTT. It is translated as CSASGKGTDTQYF.

The chain has TRBV18 and TRBJ1-4; 7 nucleotides line up with TRBD1. Germline CDR1 reads KGHSH; CDR2 reads LQKENI. V lost 2 bases to trimming and J lost 0 bases; unmatched junction nucleotides: 12. The length of the CDR3 is 19 residues. The CDR3 is CASSPNGQVFLATNEKLFF. CDR3 bases: TGTGCCAGCTCACCAAATGGACAGGTTTTCCTTGCAACTAATGAAAAACTGTTTTTT.

This chain uses TRBV19 with TRBJ1-2; D may be TRBD1 (5 bases). CDR3 length equals 15 residues. V was trimmed by 5 bases and J by 5 bases, leaving 18 bases between them. In germline, CDR1 is LNHDA, CDR2 SQIVND (reference sequence). CDR3 amino acids: CASSPSRGVQYGYTF. The CDR3 DNA is TGTGCCAGTAGTCCATCCCGGGGGGTCCAATATGGCTACACCTTC.

This clonotype was observed a few times. This sequence joins TRBV5-1 and TRBJ1-1; 7 nucleotides agree with TRBD1. This CDR3 region has 15 residues. Per the germline V gene, CDR1 is SGHRS and CDR2 is YFSETQ. V shed 1 base and J 8 bases; nucleotides not matched to a gene: 11. Written as DNA, the CDR3 is TGCGCCAGCAGCTTGCAAACTCAGGGACAGCTAGAAGCTTTCTTT. Amino acid sequence: CASSLQTQGQLEAFF.

The rearrangement links TRBV30 to TRBJ2-7; D unclear. Trimming took off 1 base at V and 1 base at J, with 11 bases between the two ends. Germline CDR1 and CDR2: GTSNPN and SVGIG (reference sequence). The CDR3 spans 14 residues. CDR3 in amino acids: CAWSAWQESYEQYF. The CDR3 coding sequence is TGTGCCTGGAGTGCCTGGCAGGAGTCCTACGAGCAGTACTTC.

Ten or more counts support this clonotype. The chain is built from TRBV30 and TRBJ1-4; D gene uncertain. The germline CDR1 and CDR2 sequences are GTSNPN and SVGIG (reference sequence). The V and J ends lost 4 bases and 2 bases respectively, with 8 bases between them. This CDR3 spans 13 amino acids. The CDR3 DNA reads as TGTGCCTGGAAACAGCGGACTAATGAAAAACTGTTTTTT. This translates into CAWKQRTNEKLFF.

There are a few counts of this clonotype. The rearrangement joins TRBV5-6 to TRBJ1-1; D gene unclear. V dropped 0 bases and J dropped 7 bases, with 16 bases sitting between them. Germline CDR1 reads SGHDT; CDR2 reads YYEEEE. The CDR3 runs 15 residues. Here the CDR3 reads CASSLAGGFTHEAFF. The CDR3 region has the DNA TGTGCCAGCAGCTTGGCCGGAGGTTTCACCCATGAAGCTTTCTTT.

This clonotype has a count of ten or more. The chain combines TRBV20-1 with TRBJ2-7; D not resolved. Trimming pared 3 bases from V and 5 bases from J, leaving 11 bases between. This CDR3 spans 12 amino acids. The germline V gene encodes CDR1 DFQATT and CDR2 SNEGSKA (reference sequence). DNA of the CDR3: TGCAGTGCTAGCTACGGGTGGAACGAGCAGTACTTC. This sequence encodes CSASYGWNEQYF.

J is TRBJ1-3 and V is TRBV11-3, with a tentative D call TRBD1 (6 bases). The CDR3 has 15 residues. V was clipped by 1 base and J by 0 bases, with 7 bases between them. The germline CDR1 and CDR2 sequences are SGHNT and YENEEA. The CDR3 nucleotides read TGTGCCAGCAGCTTAGGGACAGCCTCTGGAAACACCATATATTTT. It translates to CASSLGTASGNTIYF. The full variable domain, in which reference TRBV11-3 and TRBJ1-3 provide the parts outside the CDR3, is EAGVVQSPRYKIIEKKQPVAFWCNPISGHNTLYWYLQNLGQGPELLIRYENEEAVDDSQLPKDRFSAERLKGVDSTLKIQPAELGDSAVYLCASSLGTASGNTIYFGEGSWLTVV.

This clonotype was detected only a few times. V gene TRBV12-3 or TRBV12-4 combines with J gene TRBJ2-5; 8 bases align to TRBD1. The trim removed 4 bases at V and 2 bases at J, leaving 6 bases unmatched. This CDR3 is built from 15 residues. DNA for the CDR3: TGTGCCAGCAGTTCAGGGGGCGCGGGGCAAGAGACCCAGTACTTC. As protein: CASSSGGAGQETQYF.

The CDR3, as DNA: TGTGCCAGCAGTTTTGAGGCAGGGGCATTGGACCAGCCCCAGCATTTT. This gives the protein CASSFEAGALDQPQHF. The chain joins TRBV28 to TRBJ1-5, with a possible D match to TRBD1 (6 bases). The length of the CDR3 is 16 residues. V lost 3 bases and J lost 7, with 19 bases in between. Germline V gene lookup returns CDR1 MDHEN and CDR2 SYDVKM.

Details on this clonotype: A much larger clone differs by one base, so this may be a read error. The chain is built from TRBV12-3 or TRBV12-4 and TRBJ2-1, with TRBD1 identical over 10 bases. The CDR3 runs 16 residues. DNA for the CDR3: TGTGCCAGCAGACCCCGACAGGGGGCCTCCTACAATGAGCAGCTCTTC. Translation: CASRPRQGASYNEQLF.

This clonotype has ten or more counts. CDR3 coding DNA: TGTGCCAGCAGTGAACAGGGCTTCAACTATGGCTACACCTTC. Its translation is CASSEQGFNYGYTF. The gene calls are TRBV2 and TRBJ1-2; D is perhaps TRBD1 (5 bases). CDR3 size: 14 residues. V lost 2 bases, J lost 2 bases, and 9 bases lay in between. CDR1 is SNHLY, CDR2 FYNNEI, per germline.

The chain couples TRBV6-1 to TRBJ1-1; a weak D match, TRBD1 (5 bases). Germline V gene data show CDR1 as MNHNS and CDR2 as SASEGT. The CDR3 is 16 residues long. Trimming shortened V by 6 bases and J by 4 bases, and 21 bases separated the two germline ends. The CDR3 DNA follows: TGTGCCAGCAGCACCCAACCCGGGCGGGGGAGCACTGAAGCTTTCTTT. Protein product: CASSTQPGRGSTEAFF.

There are many counts of this clonotype. The chain employs TRBV12-3 or TRBV12-4 and TRBJ2-3, with D maybe TRBD1 (5 bases). CDR3 size: 15 residues. V lost 1 base, J lost 2 bases, and 10 bases lay in between. CDR3 protein: CASSLEDTTTDTQYF. The CDR3 DNA reads as TGTGCCAGCAGTTTAGAGGACACTACCACAGATACGCAGTATTTT.

This clonotype was counted at least ten times. J is TRBJ2-1 and V is TRBV11-2; D possibly corresponds to TRBD2 (6 bases). Germline lookup yields CDR1 SGHAT and CDR2 FQNNGV. V was cut by 1 base and J by 7 bases, with 11 bases left in between. This CDR3 region has 14 residues. DNA of the CDR3: TGTGCCAGCAGCTTAGCGTTTGGGAGGAATGAGCAGTTCTTC. Translating it yields CASSLAFGRNEQFF.

This clonotype was seen more than once but under ten times. This chain joins TRBV20-1 and TRBJ1-6; D gene uncertain. The V and J ends lost 1 base and 7 bases respectively, with 5 bases between them. The length of the CDR3 is 12 residues. The germline V gene has CDR1 DFQATT and CDR2 SNEGSKA (reference sequence). The CDR3 reads CSARGANSPLHF. The CDR3 coding sequence is TGCAGTGCTAGAGGTGCCAATTCACCCCTCCACTTT.

This clonotype was seen many times. The J gene is TRBJ2-2, the V gene TRBV11-2; TRBD1 matches 7 bases. The V gene end was trimmed by 3 bases and the J gene end by 5 bases; junction bases not matched to a gene: 6. This CDR3 region has 15 residues. Germline V gene lookup returns CDR1 SGHAT and CDR2 FQNNGV. CDR3: CASSFGTGATGELFF. CDR3 bases: TGTGCCAGCAGCTTCGGTACAGGGGCGACCGGGGAGCTGTTTTTT.

This clonotype was seen repeatedly, ten times or more. The chain employs TRBV11-3 and TRBJ2-3; no firm D call. CDR3 size: 14 residues. Between the trimmed V and J ends, which lost 5 bases and 0 bases, there was a span of 9 bases. CDR1 SGHNT and CDR2 YENEEA come from the germline V gene. CDR3: CASSPGPSTDTQYF. DNA of the CDR3: TGTGCCAGCAGCCCCGGACCGAGCACAGATACGCAGTATTTT.

This clonotype was seen just once. CDR3 in DNA: TGCAGCGTTCGGTCGGGGTCAAATGGCTACACCTTC. Protein: CSVRSGSNGYTF. The V and J genes are TRBV29-1 and TRBJ1-2; no reliable D call. Germline V gives CDR1 SQVTM, CDR2 ANQGSEA. V gave up 5 bases and J gave up 6 bases, with 13 bases separating them. CDR3 length: 12 amino acids.

At least ten counts were recorded for this clonotype. The rearrangement joins TRBV11-3 to TRBJ2-1, with TRBD1 matching over 8 bases. The V segment lost 5 bases and the J segment 9 bases; nucleotides outside the gene matches: 12. Germline V lookup: CDR1 SGHNT, CDR2 YENEEA. The CDR3 is made up of 15 amino acids. The CDR3 region has the DNA TGTGCCAGCAGCGGGCCGGGACAGGCCCTACGTGAGCAGTTCTTC. Amino acids: CASSGPGQALREQFF. Filled out from reference TRBV11-3 and TRBJ2-1, the complete variable domain reads EAGVVQSPRYKIIEKKQPVAFWCNPISGHNTLYWYLQNLGQGPELLIRYENEEAVDDSQLPKDRFSAERLKGVDSTLKIQPAELGDSAVYLCASSGPGQALREQFFGPGTRLTVL.

This rearrangement joins TRBV5-4 to TRBJ2-7; no firm D call. CDR3 length equals 14 residues. Germline values: CDR1 SGHNT, CDR2 YYREEE (reference sequence). V was trimmed by 0 bases and J by 2 bases, leaving 9 bases between them. The CDR3 sequence: CASSLESTTYEQYF. The CDR3 nucleotides are TGTGCCAGCAGCTTGGAGTCAACTACCTACGAGCAGTACTTC. Full variable domain (missing parts from reference TRBV5-4 and TRBJ2-7): ETGVTQSPTHLIKTRGQQVTLRCSSQSGHNTVSWYQQALGQGPQFIFQYYREEENGRGNFPPRFSGLQFPNYSSELNVNALELDDSALYLCASSLESTTYEQYFGPGTRLTVT.

This clonotype was recorded at least ten times. The chain couples TRBV5-1 to TRBJ2-1; 11 bases are a match to TRBD2. Germline CDR1 reads SGHRS; CDR2 reads YFSETQ. The CDR3 runs 16 residues. Germline trimming cut 0 bases from V and 6 bases from J; bases unmatched to any gene: 5. CDR3 loop: CASSLAPSGGSNEQFF. The DNA of the CDR3 is TGCGCCAGCAGCTTGGCTCCTAGCGGGGGGTCCAATGAGCAGTTCTTC.

The chain has TRBV10-1 and TRBJ2-2; 7 bases agree with TRBD1. CDR1 and CDR2 from the germline V gene are WNHNN and SYGVQD (reference sequence). Trimming cost V 4 bases and J 0 bases; bases outside gene matches: 2. CDR3 size: 15 residues. The CDR3 DNA follows: TGCGCCAGCAGTGGACAGGGAACGAACACCGGGGAGCTGTTTTTT. Residues: CASSGQGTNTGELFF.

This chain uses TRBV11-2 with TRBJ2-1; 11 bases line up with TRBD2. The CDR3 runs 13 residues. V lost 5 bases to trimming and J lost 15 bases; unmatched junction nucleotides: 9. Per germline, CDR1 SGHAT and CDR2 FQNNGV. The CDR3 DNA is TGTGCCAGCAGCGCAATCACTAGCGGGAGTCTGTTCTTC. Amino acid sequence: CASSAITSGSLFF.

This clonotype was detected ten times or more. This chain joins TRBV6-1 and TRBJ2-1; D tentatively fits TRBD1 or TRBD2 (5 bases each). The CDR3 covers 15 residues. V was clipped by 8 bases and J by 3 bases, with 17 bases between them. The V gene's germline CDR1 is MNHNS and CDR2 SASEGT. CDR3 nucleotides: TGTGCCAGCTTGGGGGTCCGGAAAGGCTACAATGAGCAGTTCTTC. The encoded protein is CASLGVRKGYNEQFF.

This chain joins TRBV5-6 and TRBJ2-5, with 9 bases lining up with TRBD1. Germline loops: CDR1 SGHDT, CDR2 YYEEEE. Unmatched junction bases numbered 8, after V lost 3 bases and J lost 5 bases. CDR3 size: 15 residues. CDR3 nucleotides: TGTGCCAGCAGCTCCGGGACAGGGTGGAAGGAGACCCAGTACTTC. Its protein product is CASSSGTGWKETQYF.

The chain combines TRBV19 with TRBJ2-1, with TRBD2 matching over 12 bases. V was pared by 5 bases and J by 10 bases, with 15 bases of the junction left unmatched. From germline, CDR1 is LNHDA and CDR2 SQIVND (reference sequence). The length of the CDR3 is 17 residues. CDR3 bases: TGTGCCAGTAGTCTCCTGGAGGCTAGCGGGGGGGCGGGAGAGCAGTTCTTC. Translated: CASSLLEASGGAGEQFF.

This clonotype was counted between two and nine times. This chain links TRBV19 with TRBJ2-1; D remains unclear. Germline values: CDR1 LNHDA, CDR2 SQIVND (reference sequence). This CDR3 has 17 amino acids. V was trimmed by 0 bases and J by 5 bases, leaving 17 bases between them. CDR3 nucleotide sequence: TGTGCCAGTAGTATAGATCGAAGTAGTGTATCCGACAATGAGCAGTTCTTC. Its translation: CASSIDRSSVSDNEQFF.

V and J are TRBV6-1 and TRBJ2-6; D might be TRBD1 or TRBD2, each matching 5 bases. V dropped 5 bases and J dropped 0 bases, with 14 bases sitting between them. This CDR3 has 17 residues. The germline gives CDR1 MNHNS, CDR2 SASEGT. In nucleotides, the CDR3 is TGTGCCAGCAGTCAGGTCCGGGACGTCTCTGGGGCCAACGTCCTGACTTTC. It encodes CASSQVRDVSGANVLTF.